This TCR beta chain was identified during a study of blood T cell repertoires in COVID-19. CDR1 SNHLY and CDR2 FYNNEI come from the germline V gene. CDR3 length equals 12 residues. V was pared by 7 bases and J by 8 bases, with 5 bases of the junction left unmatched. This clone came up once. Participants were placed into cohorts based on the clinical history they reported. In Cohort 3, a recovered donor had either two negative PCRs, clearance, or symptom resolution. Per the original methods: The authors estimated nucleated cell counts from reference gene primer amplification. Sequenced by immunoSEQ multiplex PCR; TCRdb stores in-frame clones only, minus some. The V and J calls and clone size were taken over from that table, and D and trimming were inferred from the DNA. The sample yields over 200,000 clones, 80% to 90% seen once.

Sequencing used PBMCs or T cells enriched from blood (not recorded which). The sequence derives from a woman aged 45-65 years who had recovered from COVID-19. This rearrangement joins TRBV2 to TRBJ1-2; the match to TRBD1 covers 9 bases. The CDR3: CASKRTGEGYTF. CDR3 in DNA: TGTGCCAGCAAAAGGACAGGGGAGGGCTACACCTTC.